This T cell receptor (beta chain) was profiled in a study of shared clonotypes between healthy human individuals. Study-level points and caveats: Generation of non-shared clonotypes was less probable than generation of clonotypes shared by all four donors.

Notes on this clone: Its antigen is not identified.

V lost 5 bases, J lost 4 bases, and 13 bases stayed unmatched. This CDR3 region has 17 residues. Germline lookup yields CDR1 SGHAT and CDR2 FQNNGV. Assay used: immunoSEQ multiplex PCR; TCRdb lists only in-frame clones, some missing. The top ten hold 0.39% of the sample, which has some 2.3 million clones, approximately 95% seen once. Specimen: naive CD4+ T cells from PBMCs. Subset of the sample: CD45RA+ positively selected. The chain couples TRBV11-2 to TRBJ2-2, with TRBD1 matching 7 bases. The source is a man aged 18 to 30 in good health. Some clones in this sample may be carry-over from other donors' samples. CDR3 DNA sequence: TGTGCCAGCAGCCCTAGGGGGCAGGGGGATGGCACCGGGGAGCTGTTTTTT. This codes for CASSPRGQGDGTGELFF.